This TCR beta chain was identified in a study of TIL therapy for anti-PD-1-resistant metastatic lung cancer. Sample time point: pre-treatment sample, taken before nivolumab and TIL therapy. Tumor tissue came from excised metastases, mostly pleural nodules or supraclavicular lymph nodes. The libraries were made with immunoSEQ v3. Repertoires were generated with immunoSEQ multiplex PCR, while TCRdb's copy carries only in-frame clones and drops some. The sample lists 45,000 to 60,000 clones; over 65% were seen once. The CDR3 sequence is 13 residues long. Germline V gene data show CDR1 as MDHEN and CDR2 as SYDVKM. The V gene lost 3 bases and the J gene lost 4 bases, with 9 bases spanning the gap.

The sample was tumor tissue, taken at baseline. V and J are TRBV28 and TRBJ1-2; D uncertain. The receptor's source is a person aged 25 to 80 with non-small cell lung cancer. CDR3 sequence reads: CASSFSLGYGYTF. In DNA, the CDR3 is TGTGCCAGCAGTTTTAGTCTGGGCTATGGCTACACCTTC.